The next 7 T cell receptor beta chains were all read from a single sample in a study of T-cell memory formation after mild COVID-19. TCRdb passed the 5' RACE reads through MiXCR, listing each CDR3 protein once. The sample includes more than 300,000 distinct CDR3 sequences, roughly an eighth of them seen just once. The sample consisted of PBMCs or a T cell subset sorted from them (not recorded which). The receptors derive from a man aged 18 to 35 who had mild COVID-19 (a few samples of this study predate the infection). Cell type and time point are not known.

The sample holds a few counts of this clonotype. The chain has TRBV20-1 and TRBJ1-6, with D hard to call. V was clipped by 0 bases and J by 10 bases, with 10 bases between them. CDR3 length: 13 amino acids. Germline V gives CDR1 DFQATT, CDR2 SNEGSKA (reference sequence). DNA of the CDR3: TGCAGTGCTAGAGATGGCAGGAACTCACCCCTCCACTTT. Its protein product is CSARDGRNSPLHF.

This clonotype turned up a few times. V is TRBV9 and J is TRBJ1-2; D ambiguous. The CDR3 contains 12 residues. In germline, CDR1 is SGDLS, CDR2 YYNGEE. V shed 0 bases and J shed 4 bases, with 4 bases lying between them. The CDR3 here is CASSVVGYGYTF. The CDR3 DNA sequence: TGTGCCAGCAGCGTAGTCGGCTATGGCTACACCTTC.

V usage is TRBV5-4 and J usage is TRBJ2-5; 11 bases are a match to TRBD2. The CDR3 totals 15 residues. The germline V gene has CDR1 SGHNT and CDR2 YYREEE (reference sequence). V was clipped by 3 bases and J by 2 bases; unmatched bases: 3. The CDR3 reads CASSSGLAAQETQYF. CDR3 coding DNA: TGTGCCAGCAGCTCGGGACTAGCGGCACAAGAGACCCAGTACTTC.

The genes are TRBV5-5 and TRBJ2-5; weak D call: TRBD1 (5 bases). Germline V lookup: CDR1 SGHKS, CDR2 YYEKEE (reference sequence). This CDR3 is 13 amino acids long. V was clipped by 5 bases and J by 1 base, with 9 bases between them. The chain's CDR3 is CASRSTVQETQYF. The CDR3 nucleotides are TGTGCCAGCAGATCGACAGTCCAAGAGACCCAGTACTTC. The whole variable domain, remainder taken from reference TRBV5-5 and TRBJ2-5, is DAGVTQSPTHLIKTRGQQVTLRCSPISGHKSVSWYQQVLGQGPQFIFQYYEKEERGRGNFPDRFSARQFPNYSSELNVNALLLGDSALYLCASRSTVQETQYFGPGTRLLVL.

In this sample, this clonotype turned up a few times. This chain connects TRBV12-3 or TRBV12-4 to TRBJ2-1; D possibly corresponds to TRBD2 (6 bases). Trimming stripped 5 bases from V and 0 bases from J, with 14 bases between. The CDR3 sequence is 16 residues long. The CDR3: CASSPGGGYSYNEQFF. DNA of the CDR3: TGTGCCAGCAGTCCCGGGGGAGGCTACTCCTACAATGAGCAGTTCTTC.

CDR3 DNA sequence: TGTGCCAGCACCCCCGACCGGGGAGCCAAAAACATTCAGTACTTC. This gives the protein CASTPDRGAKNIQYF. This chain joins TRBV2 and TRBJ2-4; a weak D match, TRBD2 (5 bases). The germline V gene encodes CDR1 SNHLY and CDR2 FYNNEI. The CDR3 runs 15 residues. V gave up 7 bases and J gave up 0 bases, with 13 bases separating them.

The chain has TRBV5-1 and TRBJ1-1; D perhaps matches TRBD1 (5 bases). Trimming took 0 bases from V and 5 from J, leaving 14 bases between them. The length of the CDR3 is 15 residues. Germline V gene sequence: CDR1 SGHRS, CDR2 YFSETQ. CDR3 sequence: CASSLAGQGITEAFF. The CDR3 coding sequence is TGCGCCAGCAGCTTGGCCGGGCAGGGAATAACTGAAGCTTTCTTT. The variable domain in full, with the rest retrieved from reference TRBV5-1 and TRBJ1-1, is KAGVTQTPRYLIKTRGQQVTLSCSPISGHRSVSWYQQTPGQGLQFLFEYFSETQRNKGNFPGRFSGRQFSNSRSEMNVSTLELGDSALYLCASSLAGQGITEAFFGQGTRLTVV.